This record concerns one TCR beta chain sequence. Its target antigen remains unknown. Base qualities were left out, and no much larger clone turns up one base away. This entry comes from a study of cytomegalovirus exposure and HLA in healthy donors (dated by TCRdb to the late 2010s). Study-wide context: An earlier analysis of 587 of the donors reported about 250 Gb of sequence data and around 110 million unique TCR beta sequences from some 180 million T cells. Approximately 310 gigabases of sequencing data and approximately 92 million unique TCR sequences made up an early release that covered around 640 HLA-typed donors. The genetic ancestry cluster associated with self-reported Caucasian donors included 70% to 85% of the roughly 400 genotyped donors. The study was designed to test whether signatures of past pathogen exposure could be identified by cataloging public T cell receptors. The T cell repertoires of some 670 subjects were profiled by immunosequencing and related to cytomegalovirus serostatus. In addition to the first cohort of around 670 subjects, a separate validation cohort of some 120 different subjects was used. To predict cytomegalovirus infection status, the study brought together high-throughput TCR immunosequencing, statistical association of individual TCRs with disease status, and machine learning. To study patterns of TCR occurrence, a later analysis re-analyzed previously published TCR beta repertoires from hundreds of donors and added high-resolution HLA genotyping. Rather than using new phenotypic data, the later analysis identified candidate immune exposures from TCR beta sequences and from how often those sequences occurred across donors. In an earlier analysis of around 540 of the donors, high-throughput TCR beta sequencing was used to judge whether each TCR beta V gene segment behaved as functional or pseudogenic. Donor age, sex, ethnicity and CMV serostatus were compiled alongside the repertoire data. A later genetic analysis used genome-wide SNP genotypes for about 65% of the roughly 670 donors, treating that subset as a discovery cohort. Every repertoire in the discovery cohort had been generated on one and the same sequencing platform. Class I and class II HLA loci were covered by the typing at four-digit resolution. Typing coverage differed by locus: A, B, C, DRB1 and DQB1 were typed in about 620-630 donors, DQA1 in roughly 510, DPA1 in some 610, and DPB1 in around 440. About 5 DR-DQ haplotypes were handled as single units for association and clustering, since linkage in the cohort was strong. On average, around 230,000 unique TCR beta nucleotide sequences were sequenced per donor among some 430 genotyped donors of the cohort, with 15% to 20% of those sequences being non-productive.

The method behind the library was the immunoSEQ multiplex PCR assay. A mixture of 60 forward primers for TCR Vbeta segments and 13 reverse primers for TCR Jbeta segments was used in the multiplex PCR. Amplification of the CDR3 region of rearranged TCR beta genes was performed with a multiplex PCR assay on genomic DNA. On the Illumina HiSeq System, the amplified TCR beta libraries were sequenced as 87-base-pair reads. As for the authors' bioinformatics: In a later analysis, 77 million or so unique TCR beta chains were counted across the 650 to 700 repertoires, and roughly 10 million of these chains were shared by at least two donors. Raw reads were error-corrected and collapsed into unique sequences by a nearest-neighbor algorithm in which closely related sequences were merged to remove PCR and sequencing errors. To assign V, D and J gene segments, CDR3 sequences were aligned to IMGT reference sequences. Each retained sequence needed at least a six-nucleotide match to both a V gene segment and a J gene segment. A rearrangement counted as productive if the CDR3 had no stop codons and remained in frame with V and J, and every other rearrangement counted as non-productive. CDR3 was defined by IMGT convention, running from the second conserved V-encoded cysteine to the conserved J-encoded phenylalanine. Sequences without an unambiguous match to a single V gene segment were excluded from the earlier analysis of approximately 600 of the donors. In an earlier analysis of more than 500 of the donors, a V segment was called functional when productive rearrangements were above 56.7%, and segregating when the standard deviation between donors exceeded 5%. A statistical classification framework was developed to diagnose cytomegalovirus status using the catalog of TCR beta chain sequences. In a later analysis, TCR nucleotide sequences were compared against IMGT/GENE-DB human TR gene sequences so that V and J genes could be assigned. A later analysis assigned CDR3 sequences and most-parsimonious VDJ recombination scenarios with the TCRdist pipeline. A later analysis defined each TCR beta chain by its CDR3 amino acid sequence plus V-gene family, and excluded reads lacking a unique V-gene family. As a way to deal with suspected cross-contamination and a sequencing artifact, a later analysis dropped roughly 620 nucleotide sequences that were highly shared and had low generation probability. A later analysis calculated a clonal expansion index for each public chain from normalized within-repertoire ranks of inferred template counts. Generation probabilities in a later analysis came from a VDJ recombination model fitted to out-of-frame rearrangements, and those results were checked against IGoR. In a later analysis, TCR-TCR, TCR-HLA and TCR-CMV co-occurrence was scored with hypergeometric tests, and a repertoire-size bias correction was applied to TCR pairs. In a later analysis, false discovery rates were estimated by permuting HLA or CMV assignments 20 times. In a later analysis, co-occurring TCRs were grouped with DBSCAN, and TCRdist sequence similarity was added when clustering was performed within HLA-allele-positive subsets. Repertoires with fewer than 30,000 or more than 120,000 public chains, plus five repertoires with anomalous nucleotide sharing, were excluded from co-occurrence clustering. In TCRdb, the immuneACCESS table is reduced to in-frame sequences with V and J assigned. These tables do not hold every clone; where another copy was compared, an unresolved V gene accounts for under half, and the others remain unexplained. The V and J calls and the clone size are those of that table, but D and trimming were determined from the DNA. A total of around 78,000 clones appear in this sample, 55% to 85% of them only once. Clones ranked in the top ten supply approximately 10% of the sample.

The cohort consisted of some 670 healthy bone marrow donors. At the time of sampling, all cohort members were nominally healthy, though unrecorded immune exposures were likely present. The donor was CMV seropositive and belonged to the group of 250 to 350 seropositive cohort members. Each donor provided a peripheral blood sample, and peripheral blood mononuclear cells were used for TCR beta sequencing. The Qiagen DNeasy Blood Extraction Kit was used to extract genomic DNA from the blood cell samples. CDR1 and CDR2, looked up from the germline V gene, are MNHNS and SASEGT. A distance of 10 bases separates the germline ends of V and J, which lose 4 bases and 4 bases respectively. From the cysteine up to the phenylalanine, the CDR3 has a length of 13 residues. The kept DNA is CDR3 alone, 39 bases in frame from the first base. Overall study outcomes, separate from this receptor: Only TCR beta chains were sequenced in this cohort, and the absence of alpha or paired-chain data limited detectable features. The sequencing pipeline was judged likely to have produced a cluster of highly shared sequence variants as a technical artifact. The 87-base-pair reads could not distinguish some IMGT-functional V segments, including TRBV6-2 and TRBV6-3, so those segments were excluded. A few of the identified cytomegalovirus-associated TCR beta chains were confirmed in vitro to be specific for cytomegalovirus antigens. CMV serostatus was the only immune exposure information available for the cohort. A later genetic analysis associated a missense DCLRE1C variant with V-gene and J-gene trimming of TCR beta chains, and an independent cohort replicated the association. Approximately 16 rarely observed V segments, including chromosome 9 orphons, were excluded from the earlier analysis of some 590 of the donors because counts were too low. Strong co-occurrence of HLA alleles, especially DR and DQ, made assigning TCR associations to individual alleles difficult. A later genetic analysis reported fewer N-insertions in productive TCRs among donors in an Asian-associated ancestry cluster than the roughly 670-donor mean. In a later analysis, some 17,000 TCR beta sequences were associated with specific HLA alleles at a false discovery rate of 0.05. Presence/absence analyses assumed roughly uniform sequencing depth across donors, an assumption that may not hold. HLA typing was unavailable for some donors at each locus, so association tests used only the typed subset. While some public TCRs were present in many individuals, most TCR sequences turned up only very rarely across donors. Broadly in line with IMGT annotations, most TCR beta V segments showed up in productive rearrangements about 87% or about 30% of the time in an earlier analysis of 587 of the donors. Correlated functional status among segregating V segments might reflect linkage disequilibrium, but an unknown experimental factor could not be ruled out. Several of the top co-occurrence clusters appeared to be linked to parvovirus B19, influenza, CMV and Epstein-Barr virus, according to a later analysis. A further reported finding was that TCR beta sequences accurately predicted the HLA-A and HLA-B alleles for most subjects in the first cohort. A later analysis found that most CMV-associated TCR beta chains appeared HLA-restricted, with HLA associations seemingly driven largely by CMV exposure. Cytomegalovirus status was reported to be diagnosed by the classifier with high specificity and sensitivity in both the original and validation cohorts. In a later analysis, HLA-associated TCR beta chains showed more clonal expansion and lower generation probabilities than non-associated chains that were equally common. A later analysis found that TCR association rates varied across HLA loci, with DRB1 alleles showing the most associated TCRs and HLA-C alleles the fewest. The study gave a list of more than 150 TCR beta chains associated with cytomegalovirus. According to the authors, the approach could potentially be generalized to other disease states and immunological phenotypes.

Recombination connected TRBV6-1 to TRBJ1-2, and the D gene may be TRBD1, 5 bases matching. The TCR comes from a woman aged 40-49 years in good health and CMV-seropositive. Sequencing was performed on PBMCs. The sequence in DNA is TGTGCCAGCAGTGGACAGTACCTCTATGGCTACACCTTC. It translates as CASSGQYLYGYTF.